The next 27 T cell receptor beta chains were all read from a single sample in a study of cytomegalovirus exposure and HLA in healthy donors. This PCR relied on a set of 60 Vbeta primers and 13 Jbeta primers. The repertoire was sequenced with immunoSEQ multiplex PCR; TCRdb's copy has only in-frame clones and lacks some. The sample lists 75,000 to 80,000 clones; around 78% were seen once. Sequencing was performed on PBMCs. The source of these receptors is a man in his forties in good health and CMV-seronegative.

The V call is TRBV5-8, the J call TRBJ2-2, with TRBD1 matching 9 bases. Germline V gene data show CDR1 as SGHTS and CDR2 as YDEGEE. The CDR3 is made up of 17 amino acids. Trimming removed 3 bases from V and 1 base from J; junction bases left unmatched: 7. CDR3 nucleotide sequence: TGTGCCAGCAGCTGGGGCGGGGGACAGGGGAACACCGGGGAGCTGTTTTTT. This encodes CASSWGGGQGNTGELFF.

J is TRBJ1-1 and V is TRBV18, with TRBD1 identical over 7 bases. The V gene's germline CDR1 is KGHSH and CDR2 LQKENI. The CDR3 spans 15 residues. With V trimmed by 3 bases and J by 0 bases, 4 bases remained unmatched. This CDR3 reads CASSPRGTLNTEAFF. The CDR3 DNA sequence: TGTGCCAGCTCACCCAGGGGGACCTTGAACACTGAAGCTTTCTTT.

The chain couples TRBV28 to TRBJ2-1, with a weak D call TRBD1 (6 bases). Looked up from germline, CDR1 is MDHEN and CDR2 is SYDVKM. This CDR3 has 15 residues. With 2 bases removed from V and 7 bases from J, the gap between germline ends came to 15 bases. The CDR3 nucleotides are TGTGCCAGCAGTTTAAAGGACAGCCCCACGAATGAGCAGTTCTTC. Translation: CASSLKDSPTNEQFF. The full variable domain, in which reference TRBV28 and TRBJ2-1 provide the parts outside the CDR3, is DVKVTQSSRYLVKRTGEKVFLECVQDMDHENMFWYRQDPGLGLRLIYFSYDVKMKEKGDIPEGYSVSREKKERFSLILESASTNQTSMYLCASSLKDSPTNEQFFGPGTRLTVL.

The chain couples TRBV14 to TRBJ2-5, with D tentatively TRBD2 (6 bases). This CDR3 has 17 residues. Trimming pared 4 bases from V and 1 base from J, leaving 19 bases between. Germline V CDR1 and CDR2: SGHDN, FVKESK. The CDR3 DNA is TGTGCCAGCAGCCCGCTGGCGAGGGGAGGCGTCCAAGAGACCCAGTACTTC. Its translation: CASSPLARGGVQETQYF.

Turning to this clone: One junction end disagrees with the germline gene, perhaps due to a read error. The chain joins TRBV20-1 to TRBJ2-1; tentative D call: TRBD1 (5 bases). The CDR3 covers 8 residues. Germline lookup yields CDR1 DFQATT and CDR2 SNEGSKA (reference sequence). CDR3 bases: TGCAGTGCTACTGGACACATCTTC. Its translation: CSATGHIF.

This clone turned up a few times. The rearrangement joins TRBV5-1 to TRBJ1-1, with D possibly TRBD1 on 5 matching bases. The germline CDR1 and CDR2 sequences are SGHRS and YFSETQ. V was shortened by 0 bases and J by 3 bases, with 15 bases between the two germline ends. The CDR3 has 16 residues. Written as DNA, the CDR3 is TGCGCCAGCAGCTTGGTTGTCCCAGGGTATCACACTGAAGCTTTCTTT. This encodes CASSLVVPGYHTEAFF.

This clone was observed a handful of times. The chain employs TRBV27 and TRBJ2-1; TRBD2 aligns across 13 bases. V shed 6 bases, J shed 0 bases, and the junction held 8 bases outside the gene matches. The CDR3 covers 18 residues. Germline V lookup: CDR1 MNHEY, CDR2 SMNVEV (reference sequence). CDR3 region: CASRRGTSGVSSYNEQFF. The CDR3, as DNA: TGTGCCAGCAGGCGGGGGACTAGCGGGGTGAGCTCCTACAATGAGCAGTTCTTC.

This chain joins TRBV9 and TRBJ2-2; 7 nucleotides match TRBD2. Germline lookup yields CDR1 SGDLS and CDR2 YYNGEE. J lost 1 base, V lost 9 bases, and 3 bases had no gene match. There are 13 residues in the CDR3. CDR3 sequence: CATSSGNTGELFF. The CDR3 DNA follows: TGTGCCACCTCTAGCGGGAACACCGGGGAGCTGTTTTTT.

This chain uses TRBV19 with TRBJ2-7; 8 bases fit TRBD2. The CDR3 consists of 14 residues. The V segment lost 4 bases and the J segment 6 bases; nucleotides outside the gene matches: 8. From germline, CDR1 is LNHDA and CDR2 SQIVND (reference sequence). The CDR3 DNA reads as TGTGCCAGTAGTACCCTAAGCGGGAGAATCGAGCAGTACTTC. Translated, it gives CASSTLSGRIEQYF.

This clone was detected a few times. The rearrangement links TRBV14 to TRBJ2-1, with 8 bases matching TRBD1. V gave up 2 bases and J gave up 12 bases; unmatched junction bases: 6. In germline, CDR1 is SGHDN, CDR2 FVKESK. There are 13 residues in the CDR3. Here the CDR3 DNA reads TGTGCCAGCAGCCAACAGGGGGCGGCGGGGCAGTTCTTC. Protein sequence: CASSQQGAAGQFF. The variable domain in full, completed from reference TRBV14 and TRBJ2-1, reads EAGVTQFPSHSVIEKGQTVTLRCDPISGHDNLYWYRRVMGKEIKFLLHFVKESKQDESGMPNNRFLAERTGGTYSTLKVQPAELEDSGVYFCASSQQGAAGQFFGPGTRLTVL.

This chain links TRBV7-2 with TRBJ2-3, with D unclear. Germline CDR1 is SGHTA and CDR2 is FQGNSA. CDR3 length: 14 amino acids. V dropped 4 bases and J dropped 0 bases, with 8 bases sitting between them. This chain's CDR3 is CASSSAGSTDTQYF. CDR3 DNA: TGTGCCAGCAGCTCAGCCGGGAGCACAGATACGCAGTATTTT.

The genes are TRBV15 and TRBJ2-3; maybe TRBD2 (5 bases). V shed 0 bases and J shed 3 bases, with 7 bases lying between them. The germline V gene encodes CDR1 LNHNV and CDR2 YYDKDF (reference sequence). This CDR3 comprises 14 residues. The CDR3 DNA follows: TGTGCCACCAGCAGAGACCCGGGAACAGATACGCAGTATTTT. Its translation: CATSRDPGTDTQYF.

In DNA form, the CDR3 reads TGCGCCAGCAGCTTGGGCCCTAGCGGGAGGGCCAATGAGCAGTTCTTC. This codes for CASSLGPSGRANEQFF. This chain links TRBV5-1 with TRBJ2-1; 12 nucleotides align to TRBD2. Germline assignment: CDR1 SGHRS and CDR2 YFSETQ. The CDR3 loop spans 16 amino acids. Trimming took 0 bases from V and 6 from J; bases not matched to a gene: 4.

The rearrangement joins TRBV28 to TRBJ1-3, with 8 bases identical to TRBD1. V shed 5 bases and J 6 bases; nucleotides not matched to a gene: 12. The CDR3 contains 16 residues. Per the germline V gene, CDR1 is MDHEN and CDR2 is SYDVKM. Here the CDR3 DNA reads TGTGCCAGCAGTACCCTGAGGACAGGGAAGTTAAACACCATATATTTT. Translation: CASSTLRTGKLNTIYF. Full variable domain (rest looked up from reference TRBV28 and TRBJ1-3): DVKVTQSSRYLVKRTGEKVFLECVQDMDHENMFWYRQDPGLGLRLIYFSYDVKMKEKGDIPEGYSVSREKKERFSLILESASTNQTSMYLCASSTLRTGKLNTIYFGEGSWLTVV.

This clone has just one count. The V gene is TRBV7-8, the J gene TRBJ1-5; the D is unclear. The CDR3 length is 13 residues. CDR1 SGHVS and CDR2 FQNEAQ come from the germline V gene. V lost 7 bases to trimming and J lost 0 bases, with 7 bases between them. The DNA for the CDR3 is TGTGCCAGCAACAGAAATAGCAATCAGCCCCAGCATTTT. It encodes CASNRNSNQPQHF.

V gene TRBV28 combines with J gene TRBJ1-3; D gene uncertain. V lost 4 bases, J lost 0 bases, and 10 bases lay in between. CDR1 and CDR2 (germline): MDHEN, SYDVKM. The CDR3 extends over 15 amino acids. The CDR3 loop is CASSSRLSSGNTIYF. Written as DNA, the CDR3 is TGTGCCAGCAGTTCCCGACTGAGCTCTGGAAACACCATATATTTT. Combining the CDR3 with reference TRBV28 and TRBJ1-3 gives the whole variable domain DVKVTQSSRYLVKRTGEKVFLECVQDMDHENMFWYRQDPGLGLRLIYFSYDVKMKEKGDIPEGYSVSREKKERFSLILESASTNQTSMYLCASSSRLSSGNTIYFGEGSWLTVV.

The V call is TRBV19, the J call TRBJ2-1; 8 bases match TRBD2. After removal of 6 bases from V and 5 bases from J, the junction contained 12 bases not matched to a gene. The CDR3 sequence is 16 residues long. The V gene's germline CDR1 is LNHDA and CDR2 SQIVND (reference sequence). In DNA, the CDR3 is TGTGCCAGTAGGGGGGGAGGCGGGAGGCGGGACAATGAGCAGTTCTTC. Translation gives CASRGGGGRRDNEQFF.

In the case of this clone: Sequence at one end of the junction differs from germline and may be a read error. The gene calls are TRBV7-7 and TRBJ2-5; 8 bases are a match to TRBD1. The V gene's germline CDR1 is SSHAT and CDR2 FNYEAQ (reference sequence). The CDR3 totals 17 residues. The CDR3 nucleotides read TGTGCTAGCAGCTTAGGGGCAGGGGGCGTCGACCAAGTGACCCAGTACTTC. Encoded protein: CASSLGAGGVDQVTQYF.

The chain links TRBV7-9 to TRBJ1-3, with no clear D. V was clipped by 5 bases and J by 0 bases, with 8 bases between them. This CDR3 spans 14 amino acids. The V gene's germline CDR1 is SEHNR and CDR2 FQNEAQ (reference sequence). As DNA, the CDR3 is TGTGCCAGCAGCCCTGCGGGCTCTGGAAACACCATATATTTT. As protein: CASSPAGSGNTIYF.

This sequence joins TRBV29-1 and TRBJ2-6; 7 nucleotides match TRBD1. CDR1 SQVTM and CDR2 ANQGSEA come from the germline V gene. The CDR3 spans 16 residues. V lost 5 bases to trimming and J lost 0 bases; unmatched junction nucleotides: 7. CDR3 nucleotides: TGCAGCGTTCCAGTTACAGGGGACTCTGGGGCCAACGTCCTGACTTTC. It codes for CSVPVTGDSGANVLTF.

The V and J genes are TRBV19 and TRBJ2-7; TRBD2 is a possible D gene (5 bases). Germline-derived CDR1 and CDR2 are LNHDA and SQIVND (reference sequence). The CDR3 length is 15 residues. V lost 9 bases, J lost 2 bases, and 20 bases lay in between. The CDR3 DNA follows: TGTGCCAGGGAGGATAATACGGGAATCCCCTACGAGCAGTACTTC. Amino acid sequence: CAREDNTGIPYEQYF. Variable domain in full (rest from reference TRBV19 and TRBJ2-7): DGGITQSPKYLFRKEGQNVTLSCEQNLNHDAMYWYRQDPGQGLRLIYYSQIVNDFQKGDIAEGYSVSREKKESFPLTVTSAQKNPTAFYLCAREDNTGIPYEQYFGPGTRLTVT.

The chain has TRBV5-1 and TRBJ2-1; 13 bases map to TRBD2. Germline CDR1 is SGHRS and CDR2 is YFSETQ. Losses at the gene ends were 0 bases for V and 13 bases for J; bases not matched to a gene: 10. The CDR3 contains 16 residues. The CDR3 sequence: CASSLGGTSGILEQFF. Here the CDR3 DNA reads TGCGCCAGCAGCTTGGGGGGGACTAGCGGGATTCTTGAACAGTTCTTC.

In this sample, this clone turned up a few times. This chain connects TRBV2 to TRBJ1-1; D gene uncertain. CDR1 and CDR2 (germline): SNHLY, FYNNEI. With 7 bases removed from V and 1 base from J, the gap between germline ends came to 13 bases. CDR3 length: 14 amino acids. The chain's CDR3 is CASITQDSNTEAFF. For the CDR3, the DNA is TGTGCCAGCATAACCCAGGACTCGAACACTGAAGCTTTCTTT. The variable domain in full, completed from reference TRBV2 and TRBJ1-1, reads EPEVTQTPSHQVTQMGQEVILRCVPISNHLYFYWYRQILGQKVEFLVSFYNNEISEKSEIFDDQFSVERPDGSNFTLKIRSTKLEDSAMYFCASITQDSNTEAFFGQGTRLTVV.

V gene TRBV11-3 combines with J gene TRBJ2-7, with 7 bases fitting TRBD1. Germline CDR1 and CDR2: SGHNT and YENEEA. V lost 6 bases and J lost 7; bases outside the gene matches: 9. The CDR3 loop spans 13 amino acids. CDR3 DNA: TGTGCCAGCAGTTTGAGACAGGGCGAAGAGCAGTACTTC. It encodes CASSLRQGEEQYF.

J is TRBJ1-1 and V is TRBV2; 7 bases are shared with TRBD1. This CDR3 has 12 amino acids. Unmatched junction bases numbered 2, after V lost 6 bases and J lost 4 bases. Germline values: CDR1 SNHLY, CDR2 FYNNEI. The CDR3, as DNA: TGTGCCAGCAGGGCAGGGGGCACTGAAGCTTTCTTT. Amino acid sequence: CASRAGGTEAFF.

The chain employs TRBV4-1 and TRBJ2-1, with 8 bases identical to TRBD2. The CDR3 covers 16 residues. The trim removed 6 bases at V and 8 bases at J, leaving 15 bases unmatched. Germline V gene sequence: CDR1 MGHRA, CDR2 YSYEKL. This CDR3 is CASRQTTSGLTDEQFF. The CDR3 bases are TGCGCCAGCAGGCAGACAACTAGCGGACTTACGGATGAGCAGTTCTTC.

V gene TRBV19 combines with J gene TRBJ1-5; D possibly corresponds to TRBD1 (6 bases). Germline-derived CDR1 and CDR2 are LNHDA and SQIVND (reference sequence). V shed 4 bases and J shed 1 base, with 11 bases lying between them. This CDR3 has 15 residues. The CDR3 bases are TGTGCCAGTAGTAGAATGGGGACAAGCAATCAGCCCCAGCATTTT. This gives the protein CASSRMGTSNQPQHF.